This T cell receptor (beta chain) was recorded in a study of blood T cell repertoires in COVID-19 (dated by TCRdb to the early 2020s). At the level of the whole study: Samples covering the acute and convalescent phases of COVID-19 were provided by collaborators in the United States, Italy and Spain. The prospective study material was composed of cDNA or gDNA derived from T cells, B-cell-depleted T cells, or PBMCs. Where HLA class I and class II types were available, the types were taken from metadata supplied by the sample provider, not from assay-based typing. Subjects who had been exposed to COVID-19, were actively infected with it, or had recovered from it provided the deeply sampled blood TCRbeta repertoires that made up the dataset. Samples came from the ongoing ImmuneRACE study (first 160 participants) plus 1,254 subjects from 6 global collaborators. The repertoires were released in a freely available public database intended as a resource for research on the immune response to SARS-CoV-2. Sample metadata almost always included a de-identified subject ID, COVID-19 status, age in years and sex.

To note about this clone: No antigen is known for it. The input lacks base qualities; no much larger clone sits a single base away.

TCRbeta CDR3 regions were amplified from genomic DNA by means of the immunoSEQ Assay, a bias-controlled multiplex PCR. Per the original workflow: The number of nucleated cells in each sample was estimated from the amplification of reference gene primers within the assay. Sequence reads were collapsed and filtered to measure the absolute abundance of every unique TCRbeta CDR3 rearrangement. For each sample, productive Simpson clonality was calculated as the square root of Simpson's diversity index across productive rearrangements. In its TCRdb copy, this immuneACCESS table keeps in-frame sequences only and misses some clones. Where compared with another copy, unresolved V genes explain less than half of these, and the others have no known cause. That table is the source of V, J and clone size, and D and trimming were worked out from the DNA. The sample contains 350,000 or so clones, roughly 90% of them found a single time. The ten most abundant clones make up more than 0.8% of the sample.

CDR1 and CDR2 were assigned from the germline V gene as MNHEY and SVGAGI. Compared with germline, V lacks 8 bases and J lacks 5 bases; bases without a gene match: 10. The CDR3 runs 15 amino acids, cysteine and phenylalanine included. The retained sequence is limited to the CDR3, 45 bases, with the frame set at the first base. In the prospective study, participants were about 18 to 95 years old, resided in fewer than 25 geographic areas of the United States, and were enrolled through a virtual design. Cohort assignment in the prospective study relied on participant-reported clinical history from a screening survey and a study questionnaire. ImmuneRACE Cohort 3 recovered participants were defined by two consecutive negative NP/OP PCR tests, healthcare professional clearance, or symptom resolution. In the prospective study, mobile phlebotomists collected whole blood, serum and a nasopharyngeal or oropharyngeal swab from each participant. Over an approximately two-month period, participants in the prospective study had the option of providing additional blood draws and questionnaires. Before DNA extraction, prospective study blood samples were shipped either frozen or at room temperature.

The paper's findings and limits, for the study overall: The amount of clinical and demographic metadata varied by source and participant and was provided uncurated.

The sequence derives from a woman aged 30 to 39 who had recovered from COVID-19. The sequenced material came from PBMCs or T cells enriched from blood (not recorded which). The chain uses TRBV6-5 and TRBJ2-2, with 8 central nucleotides matching TRBD1. At the DNA level, the sequence is TGTGCCAGCGCGGACACAGGGGGAAATACCGGGGAGCTGTTTTTT. This yields the protein CASADTGGNTGELFF.